The rows below give T cell receptor beta chains drawn from one sample of a study of CD8 T cells in Susac syndrome. TCRdb independently ran MiXCR on the immunoSEQ multiplex PCR reads; one entry per CDR3 protein. The table has around 140,000 distinct CDR3 sequences, 95% seen once. Sequences were obtained from CD4+ T cells from PBMCs. Source of these receptors: a human donor with Susac syndrome. Both conserved end residues are part of each CDR3. Each record gives: V gene, clone size, J gene, D gene, CDR3 DNA, CDR3 protein. D genes are given only for firm matches. Only part of the rows carry a size: once, few, many, or a class if the clone is expanded.

V gene: TRBV9; clone size: NA; J gene: TRBJ2-1; D gene: TRBD2; CDR3 DNA: TGTGCCAGCAGCGGAACCGGGACTAGCTACAATGAGCAGTTCTTC; CDR3 protein: CASSGTGTSYNEQFF
V gene: TRBV5-1; clone size: NA; J gene: TRBJ2-1; D gene: NA; CDR3 DNA: TGCGCCAGCAGCTTGGATGGCAGCCAGAACAATGAGCAGTTCTTC; CDR3 protein: CASSLDGSQNNEQFF
V gene: TRBV12-3/TRBV12-4; clone size: NA; J gene: TRBJ2-3; D gene: NA; CDR3 DNA: TGTGCCAGCAGTTTAGCGCTTGGCAGGACGACAGATACGCAGTATTTT; CDR3 protein: CASSLALGRTTDTQYF
V gene: TRBV28; clone size: once; J gene: TRBJ1-6; D gene: TRBD1; CDR3 DNA: TGTGCCAGCAGTCAACTATCGGGACAGTGGGATTCACCCCTCCACTTT; CDR3 protein: CASSQLSGQWDSPLHF
V gene: TRBV15; clone size: NA; J gene: TRBJ1-5; D gene: TRBD1; CDR3 DNA: TGTGCCACCAGCAGGACAGGGGGCATTCAGCCCCAGCATTTT; CDR3 protein: CATSRTGGIQPQHF
V gene: TRBV28; clone size: NA; J gene: TRBJ1-1; D gene: NA; CDR3 DNA: TGTGCCAGCAGCAAGAGTCTGTTGAACACTGAAGCTTTCTTT; CDR3 protein: CASSKSLLNTEAFF
V gene: TRBV3-1; clone size: NA; J gene: TRBJ2-1; D gene: TRBD2; CDR3 DNA: TGTGCCAGCAGCCAAGCTGAGACTAGCGGGGGAAATGAGCAGTTCTTC; CDR3 protein: CASSQAETSGGNEQFF
V gene: TRBV30; clone size: NA; J gene: TRBJ2-5; D gene: TRBD2; CDR3 DNA: TGTGCCTGGGAGTTACCGGGAGGCTTGGAGACCCAGTACTTC; CDR3 protein: CAWELPGGLETQYF
V gene: TRBV21-1; clone size: NA; J gene: TRBJ2-2; D gene: NA; CDR3 DNA: TGTGCCAGCAGCAATGAAAGGACTAGCGGGAACACCGGGGAGCTGTTTTTT; CDR3 protein: CASSNERTSGNTGELFF
V gene: TRBV30; clone size: NA; J gene: TRBJ1-1; D gene: NA; CDR3 DNA: TGTGCCTGGAGTCGCGCGGGGGCCACCCGGGGATTCGTAGTAGCTTTCTTT; CDR3 protein: CAWSRAGATRGFVVAFF
V gene: TRBV5-1; clone size: NA; J gene: TRBJ1-2; D gene: NA; CDR3 DNA: TGCGCCAGCAGCTTGGGGGGGGCGAACTATGGCTACACCTTC; CDR3 protein: CASSLGGANYGYTF
V gene: TRBV25-1; clone size: NA; J gene: TRBJ2-7; D gene: NA; CDR3 DNA: TGTGCCAGCAGTGAATTGGCGGGGGCCCCGGAGGAGCAGTACTTC; CDR3 protein: CASSELAGAPEEQYF
V gene: TRBV9; clone size: NA; J gene: TRBJ2-7; D gene: NA; CDR3 DNA: TGTGCCAGCAGCGTAGGAGGGGCTAGCGACCGCTACGAGCAGTACTTC; CDR3 protein: CASSVGGASDRYEQYF
V gene: TRBV5-8; clone size: NA; J gene: TRBJ1-3; D gene: NA; CDR3 DNA: TGTGCCAGCAGCTTGGAGGCCAGCCGACTATATTTT; CDR3 protein: CASSLEASRLYF
V gene: TRBV10-3; clone size: NA; J gene: TRBJ1-2; D gene: TRBD1; CDR3 DNA: TGTGCCATCAGGCCTGGACAGGACCTATATGGCTACACCTTC; CDR3 protein: CAIRPGQDLYGYTF
V gene: TRBV12-3/TRBV12-4; clone size: NA; J gene: TRBJ1-2; D gene: NA; CDR3 DNA: TGTGCCAGCAGTTTAAGTCCGGCTGGCTACACCTTC; CDR3 protein: CASSLSPAGYTF
V gene: TRBV6-4; clone size: NA; J gene: TRBJ2-1; D gene: NA; CDR3 DNA: TGTGCCAGCAGTGACACTAGCTACAATGAGCAGTTCTTC; CDR3 protein: CASSDTSYNEQFF
V gene: TRBV9; clone size: NA; J gene: TRBJ2-2; D gene: NA; CDR3 DNA: TGTGCCAGCAGCGTGTCCCTCTCCGGGGAGCTGTTTTTT; CDR3 protein: CASSVSLSGELFF
V gene: TRBV19; clone size: NA; J gene: TRBJ1-5; D gene: NA; CDR3 DNA: TGTGCCAGTAGTATTGGGAGACAGGGCAATCAGCCCCAGCATTTT; CDR3 protein: CASSIGRQGNQPQHF
V gene: TRBV25-1; clone size: NA; J gene: TRBJ2-7; D gene: NA; CDR3 DNA: TGTGCCAGCAGTGAAGACACTGGGGCCTACGAGCAGTACTTC; CDR3 protein: CASSEDTGAYEQYF
V gene: TRBV11-2; clone size: few; J gene: TRBJ2-3; D gene: TRBD2; CDR3 DNA: TGTGCCAGCAGCTTAGGTATCGGGGGGTACACAGATACGCAGTATTTT; CDR3 protein: CASSLGIGGYTDTQYF
V gene: TRBV29-1; clone size: NA; J gene: TRBJ2-7; D gene: NA; CDR3 DNA: TGCAGCGCCCGTTGGGGTCTTGATTACGAGCAGTACTTC; CDR3 protein: CSARWGLDYEQYF
V gene: TRBV20-1; clone size: NA; J gene: TRBJ1-5; D gene: NA; CDR3 DNA: TGCAGTGCTAGAGATCGGCTGCGCCAGGGTGGCAATCAGCCCCAGCATTTT; CDR3 protein: CSARDRLRQGGNQPQHF
V gene: TRBV12-3/TRBV12-4; clone size: NA; J gene: TRBJ2-3; D gene: NA; CDR3 DNA: TGTGCCAGCAGTTTAGGATCCTGGCTCAATAGCACAGATACGCAGTATTTT; CDR3 protein: CASSLGSWLNSTDTQYF
V gene: TRBV30; clone size: NA; J gene: TRBJ2-1; D gene: TRBD2; CDR3 DNA: TGTGCCTGGAGTTTTGGTCTAGCGGGAGGGCCCGATGAGCAGTTCTTC; CDR3 protein: CAWSFGLAGGPDEQFF
V gene: TRBV5-6; clone size: NA; J gene: TRBJ2-5; D gene: NA; CDR3 DNA: TGTGCCAGCAGCTTGCGAGACGGACAAGAGACCCAGTACTTC; CDR3 protein: CASSLRDGQETQYF
V gene: TRBV9; clone size: NA; J gene: TRBJ1-1; D gene: NA; CDR3 DNA: TGTGCCAGCAGCGTGGTAGGGTGGTCCACTGAAGCTTTCTTT; CDR3 protein: CASSVVGWSTEAFF
V gene: TRBV4-1; clone size: NA; J gene: TRBJ2-2; D gene: NA; CDR3 DNA: TGCGCCAGCAGCCAAGGCACATCAGGGAACACCGGGGAGCTGTTTTTT; CDR3 protein: CASSQGTSGNTGELFF
V gene: TRBV13; clone size: NA; J gene: TRBJ2-5; D gene: TRBD2; CDR3 DNA: TGTGCCAGCAGCCCAAGGGGAGGGGAGGAGACCCAGTACTTC; CDR3 protein: CASSPRGGEETQYF
V gene: TRBV25-1; clone size: NA; J gene: TRBJ2-1; D gene: NA; CDR3 DNA: TGTGCCAGCAGTGAACCGACGGATGAGCAGTTCTTC; CDR3 protein: CASSEPTDEQFF
V gene: TRBV12-3/TRBV12-4; clone size: NA; J gene: TRBJ1-4; D gene: NA; CDR3 DNA: TGTGCCAGCAGTGAGAGACCGGAGAATGAAAAACTGTTTTTT; CDR3 protein: CASSERPENEKLFF
V gene: TRBV20-1; clone size: NA; J gene: TRBJ1-5; D gene: NA; CDR3 DNA: TGCAGTGCCTACGACGATAGGGTGTGGAATCAGCCCCAGCATTTT; CDR3 protein: CSAYDDRVWNQPQHF
V gene: TRBV30; clone size: NA; J gene: TRBJ2-5; D gene: TRBD1; CDR3 DNA: TGTGCCTGGAGTGTGGGCCCCTCCGGGACAGGGGCCCGGGAGACCCAGTACTTC; CDR3 protein: CAWSVGPSGTGARETQYF
V gene: TRBV6-5; clone size: NA; J gene: TRBJ2-7; D gene: NA; CDR3 DNA: TGTGCCAGCAGTTACGGGGGGGCCAACGAGCAGTACTTC; CDR3 protein: CASSYGGANEQYF
V gene: TRBV27; clone size: NA; J gene: TRBJ2-2; D gene: NA; CDR3 DNA: TGTGCCAGCAGTCTGCGCGGAACAGGGCCCGGGGAGCTGTTTTTT; CDR3 protein: CASSLRGTGPGELFF
V gene: TRBV7-9; clone size: NA; J gene: TRBJ2-3; D gene: NA; CDR3 DNA: TGTGCCAGCAGCACCCCCGCCGGCGGAACAGATACGCAGTATTTT; CDR3 protein: CASSTPAGGTDTQYF
V gene: TRBV12-3/TRBV12-4; clone size: few; J gene: TRBJ2-7; D gene: NA; CDR3 DNA: TGTGCCAGCAGTGAACAGGGATACGAGCAGTACTTC; CDR3 protein: CASSEQGYEQYF
V gene: TRBV25-1; clone size: NA; J gene: TRBJ2-4; D gene: TRBD2; CDR3 DNA: TGTGCCAGCTCCCGGGGTAGCGGGACGAAAAACATTCAGTACTTC; CDR3 protein: CASSRGSGTKNIQYF
V gene: TRBV2; clone size: NA; J gene: TRBJ1-3; D gene: NA; CDR3 DNA: TGTGCCAGCAGTACAGGTCCTGGAAACACCATATATTTT; CDR3 protein: CASSTGPGNTIYF
V gene: TRBV2; clone size: NA; J gene: TRBJ2-1; D gene: TRBD2; CDR3 DNA: TGTGCCAGCAGACTAGCGGGAGGTCTCAACAATGAGCAGTTCTTC; CDR3 protein: CASRLAGGLNNEQFF
V gene: TRBV2; clone size: NA; J gene: TRBJ2-1; D gene: NA; CDR3 DNA: TGTGCCAGCAGCTGGGAGATGTACAATGAGCAGTTCTTC; CDR3 protein: CASSWEMYNEQFF
V gene: TRBV3-1; clone size: NA; J gene: TRBJ2-7; D gene: TRBD2; CDR3 DNA: TGTGCCAGCAGCCAAGCAAGGGGTAGGCGGCGGGAGTCGGTCGAGCAGTACTTC; CDR3 protein: CASSQARGRRRESVEQYF
V gene: TRBV20-1; clone size: NA; J gene: TRBJ2-2; D gene: TRBD1; CDR3 DNA: TGCAGTGCTAGAGATAGGCAGGGGGCGTCCACCGGGGAGCTGTTTTTT; CDR3 protein: CSARDRQGASTGELFF
V gene: TRBV30; clone size: once; J gene: TRBJ1-2; D gene: NA; CDR3 DNA: TGTGCCTGGAGTGTAGTCGGTTCTGGCTACACCTTC; CDR3 protein: CAWSVVGSGYTF
V gene: TRBV5-1; clone size: NA; J gene: TRBJ2-5; D gene: TRBD1; CDR3 DNA: TGCGCCAGCAGCCCCGGACAGGAAGAGACCCAGTACTTC; CDR3 protein: CASSPGQEETQYF
V gene: TRBV9; clone size: once; J gene: TRBJ2-2; D gene: NA; CDR3 DNA: TGTGCCAGCAGCTCACCACACTGGGGGGAGCTGTTTTTT; CDR3 protein: CASSSPHWGELFF
V gene: TRBV6-2/TRBV6-3; clone size: NA; J gene: TRBJ2-7; D gene: NA; CDR3 DNA: TGTGCCAGCTCCACAGGAAACGAGCAGTACTTC; CDR3 protein: CASSTGNEQYF
V gene: TRBV13; clone size: NA; J gene: TRBJ1-2; D gene: TRBD1; CDR3 DNA: TGTGCCAGCAGCTTACGACGACAGGGTACCCTTAACTATGGCTACACCTTC; CDR3 protein: CASSLRRQGTLNYGYTF
V gene: TRBV12-3/TRBV12-4; clone size: NA; J gene: TRBJ1-1; D gene: NA; CDR3 DNA: TGTGCCAGCAGGGCCTCGCGGGGAGACACTGAAGCTTTCTTT; CDR3 protein: CASRASRGDTEAFF
V gene: TRBV30; clone size: NA; J gene: TRBJ2-7; D gene: NA; CDR3 DNA: TGTGCCTGGAGTTTCCCCGGCGAGCAGTACTTC; CDR3 protein: CAWSFPGEQYF
V gene: TRBV12-3/TRBV12-4; clone size: NA; J gene: TRBJ2-2; D gene: NA; CDR3 DNA: TGTGCCAGCAGCCCCCTGGGAGAGTTCACCGGGGAGCTGTTTTTT; CDR3 protein: CASSPLGEFTGELFF